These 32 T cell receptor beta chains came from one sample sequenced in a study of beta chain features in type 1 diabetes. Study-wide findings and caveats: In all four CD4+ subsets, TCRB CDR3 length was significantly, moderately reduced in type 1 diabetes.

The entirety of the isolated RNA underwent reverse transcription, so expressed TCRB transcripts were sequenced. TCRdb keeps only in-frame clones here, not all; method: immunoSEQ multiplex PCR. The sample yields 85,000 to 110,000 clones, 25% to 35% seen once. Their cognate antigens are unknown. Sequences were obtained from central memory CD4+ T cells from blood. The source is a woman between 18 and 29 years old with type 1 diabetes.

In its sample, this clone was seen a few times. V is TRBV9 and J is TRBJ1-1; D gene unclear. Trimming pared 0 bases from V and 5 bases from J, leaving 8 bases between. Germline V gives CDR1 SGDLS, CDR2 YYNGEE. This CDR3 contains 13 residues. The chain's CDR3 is CASSVAPQTEAFF. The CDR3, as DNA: TGTGCCAGCAGCGTAGCTCCCCAGACTGAAGCTTTCTTT.

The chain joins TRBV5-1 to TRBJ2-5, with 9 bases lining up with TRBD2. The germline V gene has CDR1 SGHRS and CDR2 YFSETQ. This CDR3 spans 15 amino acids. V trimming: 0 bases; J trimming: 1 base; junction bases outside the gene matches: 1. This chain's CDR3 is CASSLEGLAQETQYF. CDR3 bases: TGCGCCAGCAGCTTGGAGGGACTAGCCCAAGAGACCCAGTACTTC.

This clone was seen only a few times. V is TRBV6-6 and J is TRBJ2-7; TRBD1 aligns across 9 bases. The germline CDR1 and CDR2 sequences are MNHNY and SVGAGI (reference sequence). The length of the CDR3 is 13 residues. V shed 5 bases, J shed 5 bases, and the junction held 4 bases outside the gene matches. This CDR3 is CASSHTGGDEQYV. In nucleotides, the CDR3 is TGTGCCAGCAGTCACACAGGGGGCGACGAGCAGTACGTC.

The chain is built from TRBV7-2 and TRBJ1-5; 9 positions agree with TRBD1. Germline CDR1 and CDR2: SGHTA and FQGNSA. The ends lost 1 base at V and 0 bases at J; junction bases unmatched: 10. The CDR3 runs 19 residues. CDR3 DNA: TGTGCCAGCAGCTTAGACGCCGGGACAGGGCCGTATAGCAATCAGCCCCAGCATTTT. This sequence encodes CASSLDAGTGPYSNQPQHF.

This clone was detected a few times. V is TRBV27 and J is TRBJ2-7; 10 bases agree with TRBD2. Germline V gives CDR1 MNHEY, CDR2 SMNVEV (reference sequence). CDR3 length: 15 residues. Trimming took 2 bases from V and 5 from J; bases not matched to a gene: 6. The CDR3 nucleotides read TGTGCCAGCAGTTTAATGTCTAGCGGGAGCCACGAGCAGTACTTC. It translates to CASSLMSSGSHEQYF.

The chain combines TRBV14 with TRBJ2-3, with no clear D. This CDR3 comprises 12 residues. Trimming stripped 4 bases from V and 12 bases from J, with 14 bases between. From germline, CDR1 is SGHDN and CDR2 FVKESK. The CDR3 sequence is CASSRNQHPQYF. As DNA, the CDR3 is TGTGCCAGCAGCCGTAACCAACACCCCCAGTATTTT.

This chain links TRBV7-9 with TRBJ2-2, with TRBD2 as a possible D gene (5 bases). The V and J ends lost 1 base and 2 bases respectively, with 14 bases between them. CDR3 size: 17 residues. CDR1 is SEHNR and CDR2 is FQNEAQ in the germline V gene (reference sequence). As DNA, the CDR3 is TGTGCCAGCAGCTTAGTACTCGGACTGGAAAACACCGGGGAGCTGTTTTTT. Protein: CASSLVLGLENTGELFF.

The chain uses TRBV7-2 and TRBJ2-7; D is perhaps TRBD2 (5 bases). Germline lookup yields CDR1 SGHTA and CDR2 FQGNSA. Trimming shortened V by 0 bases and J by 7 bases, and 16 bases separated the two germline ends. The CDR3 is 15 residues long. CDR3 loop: CASSLASASGSEQYV. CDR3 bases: TGTGCCAGCAGCTTAGCGTCGGCGAGCGGTTCGGAGCAGTACGTC.

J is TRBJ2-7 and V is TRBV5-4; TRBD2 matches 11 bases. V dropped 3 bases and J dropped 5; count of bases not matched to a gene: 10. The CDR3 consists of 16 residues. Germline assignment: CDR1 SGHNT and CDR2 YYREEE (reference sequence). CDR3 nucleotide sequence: TGTGCCAGCAGCTCGTTAGCGGGAGGGATGGTCCACGAGCAGTACTTC. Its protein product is CASSSLAGGMVHEQYF.

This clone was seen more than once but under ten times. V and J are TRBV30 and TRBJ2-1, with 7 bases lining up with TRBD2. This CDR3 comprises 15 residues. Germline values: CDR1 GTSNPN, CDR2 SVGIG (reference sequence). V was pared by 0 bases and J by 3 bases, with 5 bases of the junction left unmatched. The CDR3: CAWSVRLADYNEQFF. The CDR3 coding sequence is TGTGCCTGGAGTGTACGTCTAGCGGACTACAATGAGCAGTTCTTC.

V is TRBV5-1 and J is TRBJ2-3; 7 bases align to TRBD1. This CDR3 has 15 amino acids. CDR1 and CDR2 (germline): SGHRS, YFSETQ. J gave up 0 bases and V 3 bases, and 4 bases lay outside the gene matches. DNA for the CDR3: TGCGCCAGCAGCTCGCTGACAGGGAGCACAGATACGCAGTATTTT. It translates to CASSSLTGSTDTQYF.

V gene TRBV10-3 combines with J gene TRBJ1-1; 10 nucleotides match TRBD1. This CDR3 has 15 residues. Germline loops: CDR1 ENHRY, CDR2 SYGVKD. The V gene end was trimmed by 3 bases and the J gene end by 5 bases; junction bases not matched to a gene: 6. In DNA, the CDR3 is TGTGCCATCAGTGATCTGGACAGGGGGGAAACTGAAGCTTTCTTT. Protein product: CAISDLDRGETEAFF.

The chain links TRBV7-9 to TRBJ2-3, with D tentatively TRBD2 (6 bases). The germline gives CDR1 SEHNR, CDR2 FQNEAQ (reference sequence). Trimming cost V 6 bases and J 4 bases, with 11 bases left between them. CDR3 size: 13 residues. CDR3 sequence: CASSSTSSDTQYF. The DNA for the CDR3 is TGTGCCAGCAGTTCGACTAGTTCAGATACGCAGTATTTT.

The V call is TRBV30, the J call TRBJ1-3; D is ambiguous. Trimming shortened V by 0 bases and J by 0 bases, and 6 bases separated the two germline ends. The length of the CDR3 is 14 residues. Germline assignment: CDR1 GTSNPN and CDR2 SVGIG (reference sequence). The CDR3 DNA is TGTGCCTGGAGTGTTCCCTCCTCTGGAAACACCATATATTTT. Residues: CAWSVPSSGNTIYF.

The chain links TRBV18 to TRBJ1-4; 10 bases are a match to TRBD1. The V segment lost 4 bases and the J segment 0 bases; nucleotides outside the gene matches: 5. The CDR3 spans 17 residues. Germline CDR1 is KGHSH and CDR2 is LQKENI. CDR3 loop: CASSHRDRGATNEKLFF. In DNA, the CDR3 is TGTGCCAGCTCACATCGGGACAGGGGAGCAACTAATGAAAAACTGTTTTTT.

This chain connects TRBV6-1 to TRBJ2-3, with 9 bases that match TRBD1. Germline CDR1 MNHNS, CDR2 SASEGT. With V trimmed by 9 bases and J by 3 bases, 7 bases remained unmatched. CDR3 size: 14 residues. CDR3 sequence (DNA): TGTGCCAGTATGGGACAGGGTCAAACAGATACGCAGTATTTT. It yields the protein CASMGQGQTDTQYF.

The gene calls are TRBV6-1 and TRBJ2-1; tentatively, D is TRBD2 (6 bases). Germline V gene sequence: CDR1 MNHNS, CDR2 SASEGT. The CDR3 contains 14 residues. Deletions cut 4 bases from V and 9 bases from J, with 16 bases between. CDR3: CASSAGTHEGEQFF. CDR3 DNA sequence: TGTGCCAGCAGTGCCGGGACTCACGAGGGTGAGCAGTTCTTC.

DNA for the CDR3: TGTGCCAGCAGCTTAATAACAGAAAACCAAGAGACCCAGTACTTC. It is translated as CASSLITENQETQYF. The chain recombines TRBV7-2 with TRBJ2-5, with unresolved D. Germline-derived CDR1 and CDR2 are SGHTA and FQGNSA. This CDR3 region has 15 residues. Between the trimmed V and J ends, which lost 2 bases and 0 bases, there was a span of 10 bases.

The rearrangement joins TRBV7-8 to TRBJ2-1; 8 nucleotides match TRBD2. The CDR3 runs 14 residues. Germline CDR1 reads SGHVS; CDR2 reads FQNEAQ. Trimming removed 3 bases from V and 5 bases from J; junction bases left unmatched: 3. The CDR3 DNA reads TGTGCCAGCAGCTTTAGCGGGGCTGACAATGAGCAGTTCTTC. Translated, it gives CASSFSGADNEQFF. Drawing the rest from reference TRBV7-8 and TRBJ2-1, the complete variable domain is GAGVSQSPRYKVAKRGQDVALRCDPISGHVSLFWYQQALGQGPEFLTYFQNEAQLDKSGLPSDRFFAERPEGSVSTLKIQRTQQEDSAVYLCASSFSGADNEQFFGPGTRLTVL.

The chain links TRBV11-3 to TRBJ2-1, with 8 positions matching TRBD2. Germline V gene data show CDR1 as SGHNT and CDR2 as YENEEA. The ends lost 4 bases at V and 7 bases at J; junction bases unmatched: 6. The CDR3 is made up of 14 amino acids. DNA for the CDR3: TGTGCCAGCAGCTCCGGGACTAGGGGGAATGAGCAGTTCTTC. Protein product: CASSSGTRGNEQFF.

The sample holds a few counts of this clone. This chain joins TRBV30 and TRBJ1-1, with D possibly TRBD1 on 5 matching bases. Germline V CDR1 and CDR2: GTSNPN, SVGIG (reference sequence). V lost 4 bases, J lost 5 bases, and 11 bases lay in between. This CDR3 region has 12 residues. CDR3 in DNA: TGTGCCTGGACAGGGACTTGGACTGAAGCTTTCTTT. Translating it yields CAWTGTWTEAFF.

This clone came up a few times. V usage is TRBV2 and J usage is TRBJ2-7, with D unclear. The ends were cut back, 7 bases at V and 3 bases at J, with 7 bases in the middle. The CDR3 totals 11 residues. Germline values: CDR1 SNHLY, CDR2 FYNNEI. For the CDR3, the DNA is TGTGCCAGCACTTCCCTCTACGAGCAGTACTTC. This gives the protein CASTSLYEQYF.

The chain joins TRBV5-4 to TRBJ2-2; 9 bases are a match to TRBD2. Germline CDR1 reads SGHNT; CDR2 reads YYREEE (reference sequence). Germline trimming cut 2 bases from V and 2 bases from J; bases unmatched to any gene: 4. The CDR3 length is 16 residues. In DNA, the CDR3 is TGTGCCAGCAGCTTCATGCTAGCGGGAAACACCGGGGAGCTGTTTTTT. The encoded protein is CASSFMLAGNTGELFF.

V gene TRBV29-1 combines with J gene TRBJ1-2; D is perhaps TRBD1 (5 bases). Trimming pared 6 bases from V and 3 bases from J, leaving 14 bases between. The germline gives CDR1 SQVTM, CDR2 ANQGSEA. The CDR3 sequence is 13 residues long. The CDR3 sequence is CSVRRGGDYGYTF. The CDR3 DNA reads TGCAGCGTACGCCGTGGGGGGGACTATGGCTACACCTTC.

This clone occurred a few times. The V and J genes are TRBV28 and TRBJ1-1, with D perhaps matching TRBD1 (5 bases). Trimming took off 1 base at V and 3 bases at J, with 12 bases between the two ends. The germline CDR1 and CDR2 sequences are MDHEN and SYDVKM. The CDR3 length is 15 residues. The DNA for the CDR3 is TGTGCCAGCAGTTTATCGGGGGGAATTTACACTGAAGCTTTCTTT. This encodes CASSLSGGIYTEAFF.

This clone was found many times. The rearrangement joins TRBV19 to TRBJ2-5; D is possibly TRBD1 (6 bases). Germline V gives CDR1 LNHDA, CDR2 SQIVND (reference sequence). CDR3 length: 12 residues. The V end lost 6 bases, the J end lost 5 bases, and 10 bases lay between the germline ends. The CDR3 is CASRDDRETQYF. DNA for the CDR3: TGTGCCAGTAGAGACGACAGGGAGACCCAGTACTTC.

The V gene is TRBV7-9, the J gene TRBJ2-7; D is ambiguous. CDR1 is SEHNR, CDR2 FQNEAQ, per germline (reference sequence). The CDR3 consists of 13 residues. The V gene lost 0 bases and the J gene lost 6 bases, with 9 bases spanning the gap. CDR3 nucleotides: TGTGCCAGCAGCTTAGCGTCTGGTAGCGAGCAGTACGTC. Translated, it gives CASSLASGSEQYV.

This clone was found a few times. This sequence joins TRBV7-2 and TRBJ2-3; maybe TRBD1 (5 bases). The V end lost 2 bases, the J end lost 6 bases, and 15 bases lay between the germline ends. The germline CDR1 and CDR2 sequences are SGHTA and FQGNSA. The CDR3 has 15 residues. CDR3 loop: CASSLMGQGRDTQYF. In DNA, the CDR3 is TGTGCCAGCAGCTTAATGGGGCAGGGCCGGGATACGCAGTATTTT.

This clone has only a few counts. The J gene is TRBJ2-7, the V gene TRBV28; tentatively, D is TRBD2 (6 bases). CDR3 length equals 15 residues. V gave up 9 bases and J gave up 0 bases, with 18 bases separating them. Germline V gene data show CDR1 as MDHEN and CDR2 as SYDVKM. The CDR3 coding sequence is TGTGCCAGTTCCTTAGCGGCTACGAGCTCCTACGAGCAGTACTTC. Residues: CASSLAATSSYEQYF.

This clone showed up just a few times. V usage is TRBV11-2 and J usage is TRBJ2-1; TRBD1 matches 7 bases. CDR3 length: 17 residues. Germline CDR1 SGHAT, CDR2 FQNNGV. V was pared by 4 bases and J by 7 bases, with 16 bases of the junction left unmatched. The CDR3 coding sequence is TGTGCCAGCAGCTCGTACCTAACTAGGGGGCAAATGAATGAGCAGTTCTTC. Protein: CASSSYLTRGQMNEQFF.

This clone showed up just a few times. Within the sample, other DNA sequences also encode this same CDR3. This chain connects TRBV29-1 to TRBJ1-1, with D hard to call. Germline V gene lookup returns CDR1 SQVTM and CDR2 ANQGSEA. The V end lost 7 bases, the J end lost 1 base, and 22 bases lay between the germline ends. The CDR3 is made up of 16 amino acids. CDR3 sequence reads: CSDEGPIRGTNTEAFF. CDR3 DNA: TGCAGCGACGAAGGTCCTATACGGGGTACGAACACTGAAGCTTTCTTT.

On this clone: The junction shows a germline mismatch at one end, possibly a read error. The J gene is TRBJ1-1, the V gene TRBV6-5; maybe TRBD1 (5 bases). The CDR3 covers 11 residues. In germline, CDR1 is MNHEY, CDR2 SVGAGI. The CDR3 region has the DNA TGTGCCAGCACAGGGAACGCTGAAGCTTTCTTT. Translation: CASTGNAEAFF.